The 30 T cell receptor beta chains presented below share a single source sample, sequenced in a study of technical replicates of blood from several donors (dated by TCRdb to about 2017). The method was the immunoSEQ multiplex PCR assay. TCRdb took over this immuneACCESS table, retaining in-frame rearrangements with V and J assigned. Such tables are incomplete; in checked studies, under half of the missing clones stem from an unresolved V gene, and the remainder is unexplained. This sample holds some 74,000 clones; about nine tenths were observed only once. The ten most abundant clones make up approximately 0.39% of the sample. The source material was T cells isolated from PBMCs. These receptors all come from a human donor in good health.

The chain couples TRBV4-1 to TRBJ2-6; TRBD2 aligns across 7 bases. J gave up 2 bases and V 4 bases, and 5 bases lay outside the gene matches. Germline CDR1 reads MGHRA; CDR2 reads YSYEKL. There are 16 residues in the CDR3. In DNA, the CDR3 is TGCGCCAGCAGCCGGGAGGGAGCAGCTGGGGCCAACGTCCTGACTTTC. Encoded protein: CASSREGAAGANVLTF.

This chain uses TRBV11-2 with TRBJ2-2; no clear D gene. This CDR3 has 13 residues. Germline V gives CDR1 SGHAT, CDR2 FQNNGV. Trimming removed 1 base at V and 7 bases at J, with 7 bases between. DNA for the CDR3: TGTGCCAGCAGCTTAGTATATAGCGGGGAGCTGTTTTTT. Translating it yields CASSLVYSGELFF. The variable domain in full, with the rest retrieved from reference TRBV11-2 and TRBJ2-2, is EAGVAQSPRYKIIEKRQSVAFWCNPISGHATLYWYQQILGQGPKLLIQFQNNGVVDDSQLPKDRFSAERLKGVDSTLKIQPAKLEDSAVYLCASSLVYSGELFFGEGSRLTVL.

The chain carries TRBV5-1 and TRBJ2-7, with TRBD2 matching over 12 bases. The CDR3 loop spans 15 amino acids. The trim removed 4 bases at V and 2 bases at J, leaving 4 bases unmatched. Per the germline V gene, CDR1 is SGHRS and CDR2 is YFSETQ. CDR3 sequence (DNA): TGCGCCAGCAGCCAGACTAGCGGGAGTACCTACGAGCAGTACTTC. Protein: CASSQTSGSTYEQYF. Looking up the rest from reference TRBV5-1 and TRBJ2-7 gives the full variable domain: KAGVTQTPRYLIKTRGQQVTLSCSPISGHRSVSWYQQTPGQGLQFLFEYFSETQRNKGNFPGRFSGRQFSNSRSEMNVSTLELGDSALYLCASSQTSGSTYEQYFGPGTRLTVT.

V is TRBV27 and J is TRBJ2-1; 9 nucleotides agree with TRBD2. CDR1 is MNHEY, CDR2 SMNVEV, per germline (reference sequence). The CDR3 spans 13 residues. V lost 5 bases, J lost 7 bases, and 3 bases stayed unmatched. CDR3 bases: TGTGCCAGCAGTATTAGCGGGGGAAATGAGCAGTTCTTC. Translating it yields CASSISGGNEQFF.

This clone has only one observation. Its ends do not fully match the called genes, so a read error is possible. The chain joins TRBV19 to TRBJ2-5, with 7 bases identical to TRBD1. Germline values: CDR1 LNHDA, CDR2 SQIVND (reference sequence). The CDR3 covers 14 residues. CDR3 coding DNA: TGTGCCAGTAGTGTAGACAGGGTCCAAGAGACCCAGTACTTC. Its translation: CASSVDRVQETQYF.

The chain links TRBV27 to TRBJ2-7; 7 bases agree with TRBD1. CDR3 size: 15 residues. Per germline, CDR1 MNHEY and CDR2 SMNVEV (reference sequence). Losses at the gene ends were 6 bases for V and 1 base for J; bases not matched to a gene: 9. CDR3: CASRLQGVPSYEQYF. The CDR3 DNA is TGTGCCAGCAGACTTCAGGGGGTACCTTCCTACGAGCAGTACTTC.

This chain links TRBV27 with TRBJ1-2; 7 bases line up with TRBD1. Germline trimming cut 0 bases from V and 13 bases from J; bases unmatched to any gene: 5. The CDR3 is 12 amino acids. Germline CDR1 reads MNHEY; CDR2 reads SMNVEV (reference sequence). CDR3 sequence: CASSLSLGGSTF. As DNA, the CDR3 is TGTGCCAGCAGTTTATCTTTAGGGGGCAGCACCTTC.

The chain uses TRBV7-8 and TRBJ1-1, with D tentatively TRBD1 (6 bases). The CDR3 loop spans 14 amino acids. Germline V lookup: CDR1 SGHVS, CDR2 FQNEAQ. V gave up 6 bases and J gave up 1 base, with 12 bases separating them. The CDR3 protein is CASRPGVGNTEAFF. In DNA, the CDR3 is TGTGCCAGCAGACCAGGGGTGGGGAACACTGAAGCTTTCTTT. Drawing the rest from reference TRBV7-8 and TRBJ1-1, the complete variable domain is GAGVSQSPRYKVAKRGQDVALRCDPISGHVSLFWYQQALGQGPEFLTYFQNEAQLDKSGLPSDRFFAERPEGSVSTLKIQRTQQEDSAVYLCASRPGVGNTEAFFGQGTRLTVV.

The rearrangement joins TRBV5-1 to TRBJ2-3; D is possibly TRBD2 (6 bases). V was pared by 2 bases and J by 3 bases, with 13 bases between. There are 15 residues in the CDR3. The germline V gene encodes CDR1 SGHRS and CDR2 YFSETQ. The CDR3 DNA reads TGCGCCAGCAGCTTCGAGGAGGGAGGAACAGATACGCAGTATTTT. Protein sequence: CASSFEEGGTDTQYF.

The chain has TRBV4-1 and TRBJ1-3, with D possibly being TRBD1 (5 bases). From germline, CDR1 is MGHRA and CDR2 YSYEKL. With 1 base removed from V and 0 bases from J, the gap between germline ends came to 13 bases. This CDR3 spans 17 amino acids. The CDR3 loop reads CASSQGRGTISGNTIYF. CDR3 nucleotides: TGCGCCAGCAGCCAAGGCCGGGGGACCATCTCTGGAAACACCATATATTTT.

The chain carries TRBV4-2 and TRBJ2-7; 11 nucleotides match TRBD2. V lost 5 bases, J lost 0 bases, and 3 bases stayed unmatched. Per the germline V gene, CDR1 is LGHNA and CDR2 is YNFKEQ. This CDR3 has 15 residues. The CDR3 DNA is TGTGCCAGCAGCGGGACTAGCGGCCTCTCCTACGAGCAGTACTTC. It translates to CASSGTSGLSYEQYF.

The chain combines TRBV4-1 with TRBJ1-1, with D possibly being TRBD1 (5 bases). CDR1 MGHRA and CDR2 YSYEKL come from the germline V gene. Deletions cut 5 bases from V and 5 bases from J, with 24 bases between. The CDR3 has 17 amino acids. CDR3 residues: CASSTRGIAGGKTEAFF. DNA for the CDR3: TGCGCCAGCAGCACTCGGGGGATTGCGGGGGGAAAAACTGAAGCTTTCTTT.

This chain joins TRBV6-1 and TRBJ1-1, with TRBD1 matching over 7 bases. There are 14 residues in the CDR3. Germline V gives CDR1 MNHNS, CDR2 SASEGT. Losses at the gene ends were 3 bases for V and 3 bases for J; bases not matched to a gene: 4. DNA of the CDR3: TGTGCCAGCAGTGAGACAGGGCGTTACACTGAAGCTTTCTTT. Amino acid sequence: CASSETGRYTEAFF.

The chain carries TRBV25-1 and TRBJ2-3, with D uncertain. This CDR3 is 13 amino acids long. Germline lookup yields CDR1 MGHDK and CDR2 SYGVNS. V was trimmed by 8 bases and J by 1 base, leaving 10 bases between them. CDR3 loop: CASCPAGTDTQYF. In DNA, the CDR3 is TGTGCCAGCTGCCCCGCAGGCACAGATACGCAGTATTTT.

The rearrangement links TRBV7-2 to TRBJ2-7; 13 positions agree with TRBD2. The CDR3 totals 14 residues. Germline V gives CDR1 SGHTA, CDR2 FQGNSA. With V trimmed by 5 bases and J by 7 bases, 5 bases remained unmatched. CDR3 DNA: TGTGCCAGCAGCCTACCGGGACTAGCGGGAGAGCAGTACTTC. It translates to CASSLPGLAGEQYF.

The gene calls are TRBV5-1 and TRBJ2-7; 11 bases map to TRBD2. CDR1 is SGHRS, CDR2 YFSETQ, per germline. The CDR3 runs 15 residues. J gave up 3 bases and V 5 bases, and 7 bases lay outside the gene matches. The DNA of the CDR3 is TGCGCCAGCAGTTATGGACTAGCGGGCGGCTACGAGCAGTACTTC. Encoded protein: CASSYGLAGGYEQYF.

The chain uses TRBV2 and TRBJ2-5, with TRBD1 matching over 8 bases. The V gene end was trimmed by 5 bases and the J gene end by 3 bases; junction bases not matched to a gene: 14. The CDR3 is 17 residues long. In germline, CDR1 is SNHLY, CDR2 FYNNEI. CDR3 coding DNA: TGTGCCAGCAGTTCTCCTGTAACAGGGGGTGAGAAAGAGACCCAGTACTTC. It encodes CASSSPVTGGEKETQYF.

V and J are TRBV19 and TRBJ2-1; TRBD2 might be the D (5 bases). V lost 3 bases, J lost 4 bases, and 13 bases lay in between. The CDR3 totals 15 residues. Germline V gene lookup returns CDR1 LNHDA and CDR2 SQIVND (reference sequence). CDR3: CASSIAGITYNEQFF. The CDR3 DNA is TGTGCCAGTAGTATTGCGGGCATCACTTACAATGAGCAGTTCTTC.

The V and J genes are TRBV30 and TRBJ2-1; D remains unclear. This CDR3 comprises 11 residues. The V gene lost 1 base and the J gene lost 7 bases, with 5 bases spanning the gap. The germline CDR1 and CDR2 sequences are GTSNPN and SVGIG (reference sequence). The DNA of the CDR3 is TGTGCCTGGAGTGAGAGGAATGAGCAGTTCTTC. This codes for CAWSERNEQFF.

This chain joins TRBV5-8 and TRBJ2-3; a weak D match, TRBD2 (5 bases). V was trimmed by 4 bases and J by 2 bases, leaving 11 bases between them. CDR3 length: 14 amino acids. Germline V gene data show CDR1 as SGHTS and CDR2 as YDEGEE. In DNA form, the CDR3 reads TGTGCCAGCAGCCTCGGGGTAGTCACAGATACGCAGTATTTT. Translated, it gives CASSLGVVTDTQYF.

The chain has TRBV5-6 and TRBJ2-1; 7 bases map to TRBD2. This CDR3 spans 15 amino acids. Germline V gene sequence: CDR1 SGHDT, CDR2 YYEEEE. With 0 bases clipped from V and 6 bases from J, the junction kept 6 bases outside the gene matches. For the CDR3, the DNA is TGTGCCAGCAGCTTGGTATCGGGAGGAACCAATGAGCAGTTCTTC. The encoded protein is CASSLVSGGTNEQFF.

The rearrangement links TRBV28 to TRBJ2-5, with 11 bases lining up with TRBD1. The CDR3 totals 16 residues. Germline V gene data show CDR1 as MDHEN and CDR2 as SYDVKM. V lost 4 bases and J lost 5; bases outside the gene matches: 9. The CDR3 is CASSSPGTGGGETQYF. CDR3 DNA: TGTGCCAGCAGTTCTCCGGGGACAGGGGGAGGTGAGACCCAGTACTTC.

This clone was observed a few times. The chain has TRBV9 and TRBJ1-5; 7 nucleotides line up with TRBD1. Germline V gene sequence: CDR1 SGDLS, CDR2 YYNGEE. Germline trimming cut 3 bases from V and 7 bases from J; bases unmatched to any gene: 4. This CDR3 comprises 13 residues. The CDR3 reads CASSESGGQPQHF. The CDR3 DNA reads TGTGCCAGCAGCGAATCAGGGGGACAGCCCCAGCATTTT.

V and J are TRBV5-1 and TRBJ2-7, with 10 bases matching TRBD1. V was clipped by 0 bases and J by 5 bases; unmatched bases: 5. The CDR3 totals 15 residues. Germline V CDR1 and CDR2: SGHRS, YFSETQ. For the CDR3, the DNA is TGCGCCAGCAGCTTGGAGGGACAGGGGTTGGACGAGCAGTACTTC. This codes for CASSLEGQGLDEQYF.

The genes are TRBV5-1 and TRBJ2-3, with D possibly TRBD2 on 6 matching bases. The CDR3 consists of 15 residues. Germline V gene lookup returns CDR1 SGHRS and CDR2 YFSETQ. Trimming shortened V by 2 bases and J by 0 bases, and 10 bases separated the two germline ends. The CDR3 coding sequence is TGCGCCAGCAGCTTCGACGGGACTAGCACAGATACGCAGTATTTT. Translated: CASSFDGTSTDTQYF.

This clone came up a few times. The chain recombines TRBV6-5 with TRBJ1-1, with 7 bases lining up with TRBD1. Germline assignment: CDR1 MNHEY and CDR2 SVGAGI. The CDR3 extends over 14 amino acids. V was clipped by 5 bases and J by 5 bases; unmatched bases: 8. The CDR3 loop reads CASSHTGEGTEAFF. For the CDR3, the DNA is TGTGCCAGCAGTCATACAGGGGAAGGGACTGAAGCTTTCTTT.

The chain couples TRBV7-9 to TRBJ1-2; D is possibly TRBD1 (5 bases). The V gene lost 5 bases and the J gene lost 0 bases, with 16 bases spanning the gap. From germline, CDR1 is SEHNR and CDR2 FQNEAQ (reference sequence). This CDR3 has 16 amino acids. The CDR3 loop reads CASSPKDSPTNYGYTF. As DNA, the CDR3 is TGTGCCAGCAGCCCCAAAGACAGTCCCACTAACTATGGCTACACCTTC.

This clone came up once. The chain combines TRBV2 with TRBJ2-1; 12 bases line up with TRBD2. Looked up from germline, CDR1 is SNHLY and CDR2 is FYNNEI. J lost 5 bases, V lost 6 bases, and 5 bases had no gene match. This CDR3 comprises 15 residues. The CDR3 region is CASSPGLAGNNEQFF. CDR3 bases: TGTGCCAGCAGCCCGGGACTAGCGGGTAACAATGAGCAGTTCTTC.

The J gene is TRBJ1-5, the V gene TRBV5-8; no definite D call. The V end lost 7 bases, the J end lost 7 bases, and 18 bases lay between the germline ends. This CDR3 has 14 amino acids. CDR1 is SGHTS and CDR2 is YDEGEE in the germline V gene. CDR3 sequence: CASPETSLGQPQHF. CDR3 sequence (DNA): TGTGCCAGCCCCGAGACTTCTTTAGGACAGCCCCAGCATTTT.

This chain links TRBV7-3 with TRBJ2-3; D perhaps matches TRBD2 (5 bases). There are 14 residues in the CDR3. Per the germline V gene, CDR1 is SGHTA and CDR2 is FQGTGA. The germline V and J ends were trimmed by 2 bases and 2 bases, with 8 bases remaining between them. The CDR3 nucleotides are TGTGCCAGCAGCTTAGGAGGCTACACAGATACGCAGTATTTT. The encoded protein is CASSLGGYTDTQYF.